Below, one T cell receptor (beta chain) is given with its context. Its target is not known. Germline V gene lookup returns CDR1 ENHRY and CDR2 SYGVKD. V gave up 3 bases and J gave up 6 bases; unmatched junction bases: 4. CDR3 length: 14 residues. This sample is part of a study of cytomegalovirus exposure and HLA in healthy donors. For the study at large: The roughly 120 validation repertoires and the approximately 690 first-cohort repertoires shared a platform, a later analysis reported.

Generated by immunoSEQ multiplex PCR, the TCRdb table keeps only in-frame clones and is missing some. This sample carries 220,000 or so clones, about 89% of them seen once, and the ten largest clones take about 0.95%. Whole-study results and caveats: Among the CMV-associated chains, three were confirmed in vitro as specific for CMV antigens. Rare sequences made up most TCRs, while some public TCRs were found in many donors.

J is TRBJ1-5 and V is TRBV10-3, with 8 bases fitting TRBD1. This TCR was sampled from a woman between 18 and 30 years old in good health and CMV-seronegative. The sample taken for sequencing was PBMCs. CDR3 region: CAISDIGQGQPQHF. The CDR3 region has the DNA TGTGCCATCAGTGACATCGGACAGGGTCAGCCCCAGCATTTT.